This TCR beta chain was obtained from a study of T-cell memory formation after mild COVID-19. This clonotype was seen only a few times. TCRdb reprocessed the 5' RACE reads via MiXCR and lists one record per CDR3 protein. Counted here are more than 150,000 distinct CDR3 sequences, about a fifth occurring once; the ten biggest clones make up 23%. This TCR derives from an adult woman who had mild COVID-19 (a few samples of this study predate the infection). Cell type and time point are not known. The specimen was PBMCs or a T cell subset sorted from them (not recorded which).

The chain's CDR3 is CATSDLTGAEGEQFF. CDR3 nucleotide sequence: TGTGCCACCAGTGATTTGACAGGGGCGGAGGGTGAGCAGTTCTTC. The chain employs TRBV24-1 and TRBJ2-1; perhaps TRBD1 as D (7 bases). V lost 0 bases, J lost 9 bases, and 14 bases lay in between. The germline V gene has CDR1 KGHDR and CDR2 SFDVKD. The CDR3 has 15 residues.